Below, 5 T cell receptor beta chains from the same sample are listed, as sequenced in a study of T cells in Graves' hyperthyroidism and ophthalmopathy. Researchers amplified the TCR beta CDR3 regions from RNA transcripts. HTBI primers were the set used in a first-round RT-PCR of the TCR CDR3. TCRdb re-derived calls from the multiplex PCR reads in MiXCR, one entry per CDR3 protein. The top ten clones hold around 10% of a sample with 300,000 to 450,000 distinct CDR3 sequences, approximately 14% of them seen once. The specimen was blood. These receptors came from a woman in her fifties or sixties with Graves' hyperthyroidism.

J is TRBJ2-5 and V is TRBV4-1; D might be TRBD1 (5 bases). The CDR3 has 15 residues. Trimming removed 4 bases at V and 5 bases at J, with 17 bases between. CDR1 is MGHRA, CDR2 YSYEKL, per germline. The CDR3 is CASSPRIGARETQYF. For the CDR3, the DNA is TGCGCCAGCAGCCCTAGGATAGGGGCCCGGGAGACCCAGTACTTC.

This clonotype was seen ten or more times. The J gene is TRBJ2-5, the V gene TRBV5-4; possibly TRBD2 for D (5 bases). The CDR3 is 14 amino acids. V lost 1 base and J lost 2, with 9 bases in between. The V gene's germline CDR1 is SGHNT and CDR2 YYREEE (reference sequence). The CDR3, as DNA: TGTGCCAGCAGCTTGATGGGGAGACAAGAGACCCAGTACTTC. It codes for CASSLMGRQETQYF.

This clonotype has at least ten counts. The chain joins TRBV29-1 to TRBJ1-5, with a tentative D call TRBD1 (5 bases). Trimming pared 6 bases from V and 6 bases from J, leaving 15 bases between. Germline assignment: CDR1 SQVTM and CDR2 ANQGSEA. This CDR3 spans 13 amino acids. The CDR3 reads CSVTLGEGQPQHF. The CDR3 DNA reads as TGCAGCGTGACGTTGGGGGAGGGTCAGCCCCAGCATTTT.

This clonotype was observed many times. V usage is TRBV18 and J usage is TRBJ2-5; the D gene is possibly TRBD2 (6 bases). Deletions cut 3 bases from V and 5 bases from J, with 13 bases between. Germline V lookup: CDR1 KGHSH, CDR2 LQKENI. The CDR3 loop spans 14 amino acids. CDR3 loop: CASSPTSTRETQYF. CDR3 sequence (DNA): TGTGCCAGCTCACCGACTTCGACTAGGGAGACCCAGTACTTC. The variable domain in full, with the rest retrieved from reference TRBV18 and TRBJ2-5, is NAGVMQNPRHLVRRRGQEARLRCSPMKGHSHVYWYRQLPEEGLKFMVYLQKENIIDESGMPKERFSAEFPKEGPSILRIQQVVRGDSAAYFCASSPTSTRETQYFGPGTRLLVL.

This clonotype was seen repeatedly, ten times or more. The chain links TRBV30 to TRBJ2-7; D is possibly TRBD2 (6 bases). The CDR3 is 16 amino acids. The V end lost 0 bases, the J end lost 2 bases, and 17 bases lay between the germline ends. The V gene's germline CDR1 is GTSNPN and CDR2 SVGIG (reference sequence). DNA of the CDR3: TGTGCCTGGAGTGTGGAGGGAGTAGCGGCAACCTACGAGCAGTACTTC. Translating gives CAWSVEGVAATYEQYF.